This TCR beta chain appears in the sequencing data of a study of blood T cell repertoires in COVID-19. Turning to the study itself: Donors in the United States, Italy and Spain gave samples during acute or convalescent COVID-19. From T cells, B-cell-depleted T cells, or PBMCs came the material, which was cDNA or gDNA.

Original data processing: Amplification from reference gene primers served as the basis for estimated nucleated cell counts. Clones were sequenced by immunoSEQ multiplex PCR, and TCRdb holds only the in-frame ones, with some missing. V, J and clone size are taken as reported in that table, and D and trimming were inferred from the DNA itself. This sample carries approximately 120,000 clones, roughly 90% of them seen once, and the ten largest clones take 6.5% to 9%. In germline, CDR1 is SGHTA, CDR2 FQGNSA. This CDR3 comprises 13 residues. V was trimmed by 3 bases and J by 3 bases, leaving 6 bases between them.

The sample was peripheral blood. The clonotype comes from a man aged 50 or older with acute or convalescent COVID-19. The chain recombines TRBV7-2 with TRBJ1-3, with D unclear. DNA for the CDR3: TGTGCCAGCAGCTTCTACAGTGGAAACACCATATATTTT. It is translated as CASSFYSGNTIYF.